These 16 T cell receptor beta chains were all obtained from the same sample, sequenced in a study of a mutant IDH1 vaccine in newly diagnosed glioma. Antigens for these TCRs are unknown. Regarding time point: week 11, during vaccination. Vaccinated patients received 300 ug of mutant IDH1 20-mer peptide per dose, with topical imiquimod. The protocol was immunoSEQ multiplex PCR, while the TCRdb copy is restricted to in-frame clones and leaves out a portion. The profile shows roughly 130,000 clones, 80% of them singletons. The input for sequencing was PBMCs, taken from a glioma patient whose treatment included an IDH1 peptide vaccine. Every receptor here comes from a man in his forties or fifties with glioma.

The rearrangement uses TRBV28 and TRBJ2-4; D remains unclear. This CDR3 comprises 18 residues. Deletions cut 3 bases from V and 1 base from J, with 19 bases between. From germline, CDR1 is MDHEN and CDR2 SYDVKM. CDR3 sequence: CASSLAVGGSLAKNIQYF. The CDR3 bases are TGTGCCAGCAGTTTGGCGGTAGGTGGATCCTTGGCCAAAAACATTCAGTACTTC.

The chain carries TRBV5-1 and TRBJ2-5; 14 bases are shared with TRBD2. V lost 0 bases, J lost 5 bases, and 12 bases stayed unmatched. CDR3 length equals 19 residues. CDR1 and CDR2 from the germline V gene are SGHRS and YFSETQ. CDR3 nucleotides: TGCGCCAGCAGCTTGGCCGCCGGGACTAGCGGGAGTTTGGGGGAGACCCAGTACTTC. It is translated as CASSLAAGTSGSLGETQYF.

This clone has just one count. This may be a read error, as it is one base from a much larger clone. This sample also contains other DNA sequences that code for the same CDR3. V and J are TRBV6-4 and TRBJ2-1, with 10 bases lining up with TRBD2. The CDR3 contains 15 residues. Germline CDR1 reads MRHNA; CDR2 reads SNTAGT. The trim removed 0 bases at V and 6 bases at J, leaving 2 bases unmatched. The CDR3 DNA reads TGTGCCAGCAGTGACTCGAGCGGGGGGGCCAATGAGCAGTTCTTC. It codes for CASSDSSGGANEQFF.

V gene TRBV13 combines with J gene TRBJ2-1; 9 bases are shared with TRBD1. The germline V gene encodes CDR1 PRHDT and CDR2 FYEKMQ (reference sequence). The CDR3 totals 18 residues. V gave up 5 bases and J gave up 7 bases; unmatched junction bases: 18. Written as DNA, the CDR3 is TGTGCCAGCAGCGATACAACCACAGGGGGCTCGGCGGCAAATGAGCAGTTCTTC. Its protein is CASSDTTTGGSAANEQFF.

Worth noting for this clone: Sequence at one end of the junction differs from germline and may be a read error. The chain couples TRBV7-7 to TRBJ2-5; possibly TRBD1 for D (6 bases). CDR3 length: 15 residues. CDR1 is SSHAT, CDR2 FNYEAQ, per germline (reference sequence). The CDR3 nucleotides are TGTGCTAGCAGCTTAGGTGACAGGTCCGGAGAGACCCAGTACTTC. Translation gives CASSLGDRSGETQYF.

V and J are TRBV4-1 and TRBJ1-2; TRBD1 matches 9 bases. V lost 2 bases to trimming and J lost 2 bases; unmatched junction nucleotides: 6. Germline-derived CDR1 and CDR2 are MGHRA and YSYEKL. The CDR3 spans 16 residues. The CDR3 DNA is TGCGCCAGCAGCCAAACCCGACAGGGGGGCAACTATGGCTACACCTTC. It codes for CASSQTRQGGNYGYTF.

The CDR3 bases are TGTGCCAGCTCACGGCCACTCGGGACAGATTATGGCTACACCTTC. It yields the protein CASSRPLGTDYGYTF. The rearrangement joins TRBV18 to TRBJ1-2; 7 bases are shared with TRBD1. CDR3 length equals 15 residues. Looked up from germline, CDR1 is KGHSH and CDR2 is LQKENI. Trimming took 4 bases from V and 5 from J; bases not matched to a gene: 10.

This clone was picked up one time. This chain joins TRBV7-2 and TRBJ2-1, with 10 bases identical to TRBD2. This CDR3 has 16 amino acids. V gave up 1 base and J gave up 7 bases; unmatched junction bases: 7. Germline CDR1 SGHTA, CDR2 FQGNSA. The DNA for the CDR3 is TGTGCCAGCAGCTTAGACAGCGGGAGGGCCGGGAATGAGCAGTTCTTC. Protein: CASSLDSGRAGNEQFF.

The chain carries TRBV5-5 and TRBJ2-6; D is undetermined. Germline V gene lookup returns CDR1 SGHKS and CDR2 YYEKEE (reference sequence). Trimming left V 2 bases short and J 0 bases short, with 0 bases between. The CDR3 loop spans 13 amino acids. Here the CDR3 DNA reads TGTGCCAGCAGCTTCTCTGGGGCCAACGTCCTGACTTTC. As protein: CASSFSGANVLTF. The full variable domain, rest sourced from reference TRBV5-5 and TRBJ2-6, is DAGVTQSPTHLIKTRGQQVTLRCSPISGHKSVSWYQQVLGQGPQFIFQYYEKEERGRGNFPDRFSARQFPNYSSELNVNALLLGDSALYLCASSFSGANVLTFGAGSRLTVL.

This clone showed up just a few times. V and J are TRBV4-3 and TRBJ2-1; 9 positions match TRBD1. There are 14 residues in the CDR3. J gave up 7 bases and V 7 bases, and 8 bases lay outside the gene matches. In germline, CDR1 is LGHNA, CDR2 YSLEER. CDR3 region: CASTEGQGGNEQFF. DNA for the CDR3: TGCGCCAGCACGGAGGGACAGGGAGGGAATGAGCAGTTCTTC.

The chain employs TRBV10-3 and TRBJ1-1; D unresolved. Trimming took 3 bases from V and 7 from J, leaving 12 bases between them. The CDR3 covers 13 residues. Germline assignment: CDR1 ENHRY and CDR2 SYGVKD. CDR3 sequence (DNA): TGTGCCATCAGTGACGAGTCACTACGTGAAGCTTTCTTT. It yields the protein CAISDESLREAFF.

This rearrangement joins TRBV7-2 to TRBJ2-1, with D unresolved. The germline CDR1 and CDR2 sequences are SGHTA and FQGNSA. V dropped 4 bases and J dropped 7 bases, with 14 bases sitting between them. The CDR3 covers 14 residues. CDR3 sequence: CASSSEPLTNEQFF. CDR3 coding DNA: TGTGCCAGCAGCTCGGAGCCATTGACTAATGAGCAGTTCTTC.

The V and J genes are TRBV7-2 and TRBJ2-3; 10 bases align to TRBD2. CDR3 length: 18 residues. The J segment lost 4 bases and the V segment lost 1 base, leaving 11 bases of the junction unmatched. The V gene's germline CDR1 is SGHTA and CDR2 FQGNSA. CDR3 DNA: TGTGCCAGCAGCTTAGACGCGGCTAGCGGGAGAAAGTCAGATACGCAGTATTTT. Translation gives CASSLDAASGRKSDTQYF.

This clone was detected only once. This chain joins TRBV18 and TRBJ2-1, with 7 nucleotides matching TRBD1. CDR3 length: 14 amino acids. The V and J ends lost 3 bases and 8 bases, in that order; junction bases with no gene match: 7. Germline V gene lookup returns CDR1 KGHSH and CDR2 LQKENI. CDR3 amino acids: CASSPPDRADEQFF. The CDR3 bases are TGTGCCAGCTCACCCCCCGACAGGGCGGATGAGCAGTTCTTC.

The chain employs TRBV5-4 and TRBJ2-3, with D tentatively TRBD2 (7 bases). V was clipped by 6 bases and J by 9 bases, with 20 bases between them. Germline CDR1 is SGHNT and CDR2 is YYREEE (reference sequence). The CDR3 is made up of 14 amino acids. In DNA, the CDR3 is TGTGCCAGCAAATCCCCGGGGAGGGACAAGACGCAGTATTTT. The encoded protein is CASKSPGRDKTQYF.

This chain links TRBV18 with TRBJ1-2, with D uncertain. Germline V gene data show CDR1 as KGHSH and CDR2 as LQKENI. The CDR3 extends over 14 amino acids. V was pared by 4 bases and J by 4 bases, with 13 bases between. CDR3 bases: TGTGCCAGCTCACTAGATCGGGCGAGCTATGGCTACACCTTC. Its translation: CASSLDRASYGYTF.